This T cell receptor (beta chain) was captured in a study of blood T cell repertoires in COVID-19. Study-level background: Acute and convalescent COVID-19 samples came from the United States, Italy and Spain. T cells, B-cell-depleted T cells, or PBMCs supplied cDNA or gDNA.

Authors' analysis steps: Reference gene primer amplification yielded estimated nucleated cell counts. Repertoires were generated with immunoSEQ multiplex PCR, while TCRdb's copy carries only in-frame clones and drops some. The DNA gave D and trimming, while V, J and clone size come from that table. Counted here are about half a million clones, approximately 85% occurring once; the ten biggest clones make up more than 3%. Germline CDR1 is SGHTA and CDR2 is FQGNSA. Trimming removed 5 bases at V and 0 bases at J, with 7 bases between. The CDR3 is 13 residues long. The V gene is TRBV7-2, the J gene TRBJ1-1; D remains ambiguous. This sequence was found in a human donor in a cohort sampled during active COVID-19. The sequenced material came from peripheral blood. The CDR3 nucleotides are TGTGCCAGCAGCCGTTTAATGAACACTGAAGCTTTCTTT. Protein: CASSRLMNTEAFF. Filled out from reference TRBV7-2 and TRBJ1-1, the complete variable domain reads GAGVSQSPSNKVTEKGKDVELRCDPISGHTALYWYRQSLGQGLEFLIYFQGNSAPDKSGLPSDRFSAERTGGSVSTLTIQRTQQEDSAVYLCASSRLMNTEAFFGQGTRLTVV.